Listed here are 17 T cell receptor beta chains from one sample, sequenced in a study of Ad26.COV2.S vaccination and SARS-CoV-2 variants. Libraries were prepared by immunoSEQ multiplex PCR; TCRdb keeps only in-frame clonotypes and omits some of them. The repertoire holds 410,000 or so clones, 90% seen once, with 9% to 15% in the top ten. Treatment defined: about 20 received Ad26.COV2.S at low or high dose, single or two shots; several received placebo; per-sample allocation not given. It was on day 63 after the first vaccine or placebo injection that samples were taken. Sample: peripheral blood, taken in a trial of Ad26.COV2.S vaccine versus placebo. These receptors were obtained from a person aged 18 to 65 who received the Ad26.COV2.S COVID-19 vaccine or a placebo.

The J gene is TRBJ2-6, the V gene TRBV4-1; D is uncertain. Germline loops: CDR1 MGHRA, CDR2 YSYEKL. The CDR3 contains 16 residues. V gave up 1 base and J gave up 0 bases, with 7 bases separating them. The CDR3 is CASSQVQISGANVLTF. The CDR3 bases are TGCGCCAGCAGCCAAGTACAGATCTCTGGGGCCAACGTCCTGACTTTC.

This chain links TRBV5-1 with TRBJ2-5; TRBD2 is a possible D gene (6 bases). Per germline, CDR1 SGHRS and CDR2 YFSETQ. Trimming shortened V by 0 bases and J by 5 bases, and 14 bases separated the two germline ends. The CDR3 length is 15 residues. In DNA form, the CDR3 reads TGCGCCAGCAGCTTGGCTCGACTAGGCCAGGAGACCCAGTACTTC. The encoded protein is CASSLARLGQETQYF.

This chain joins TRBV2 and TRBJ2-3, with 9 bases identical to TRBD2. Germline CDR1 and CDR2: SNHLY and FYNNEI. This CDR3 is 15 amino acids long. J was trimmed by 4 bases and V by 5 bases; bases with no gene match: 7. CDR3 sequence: CASSYLVAGADTQYF. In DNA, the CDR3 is TGTGCCAGCAGTTACCTGGTAGCGGGAGCAGATACGCAGTATTTT.

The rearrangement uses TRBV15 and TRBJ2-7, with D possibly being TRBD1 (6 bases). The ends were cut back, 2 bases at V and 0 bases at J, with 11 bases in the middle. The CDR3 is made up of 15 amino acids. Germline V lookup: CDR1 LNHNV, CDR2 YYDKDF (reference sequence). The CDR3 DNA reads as TGTGCCACCAGCAGACTGGACAGTTCCTCCTACGAGCAGTACTTC. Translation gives CATSRLDSSSYEQYF.

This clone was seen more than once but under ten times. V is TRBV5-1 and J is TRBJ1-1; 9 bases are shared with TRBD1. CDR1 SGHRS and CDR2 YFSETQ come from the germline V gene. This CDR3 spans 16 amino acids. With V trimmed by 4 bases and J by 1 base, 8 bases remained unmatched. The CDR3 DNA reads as TGCGCCAGCAGCGAGGGGACAGGGCGCGCGAACACTGAAGCTTTCTTT. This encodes CASSEGTGRANTEAFF.

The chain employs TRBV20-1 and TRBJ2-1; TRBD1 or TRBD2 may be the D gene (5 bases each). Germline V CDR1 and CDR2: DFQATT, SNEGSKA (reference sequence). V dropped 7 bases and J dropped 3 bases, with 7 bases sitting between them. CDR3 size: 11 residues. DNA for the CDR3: TGCAGTGGGGGGTACTACAATGAGCAGTTCTTC. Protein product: CSGGYYNEQFF.

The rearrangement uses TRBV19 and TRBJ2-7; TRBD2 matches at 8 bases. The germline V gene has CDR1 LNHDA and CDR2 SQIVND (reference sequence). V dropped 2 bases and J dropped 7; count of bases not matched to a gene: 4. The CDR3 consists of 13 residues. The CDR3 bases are TGTGCCAGTAGTATAAGTTCGGGAGGGGAGCAGTACTTC. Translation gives CASSISSGGEQYF.

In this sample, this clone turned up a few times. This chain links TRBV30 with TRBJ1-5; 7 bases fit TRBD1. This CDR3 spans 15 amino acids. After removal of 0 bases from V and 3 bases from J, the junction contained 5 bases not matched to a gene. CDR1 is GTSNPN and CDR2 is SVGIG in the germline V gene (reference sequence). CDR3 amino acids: CAWSVGGTDNQPQHF. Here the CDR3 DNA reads TGTGCCTGGAGTGTAGGCGGGACAGACAATCAGCCCCAGCATTTT.

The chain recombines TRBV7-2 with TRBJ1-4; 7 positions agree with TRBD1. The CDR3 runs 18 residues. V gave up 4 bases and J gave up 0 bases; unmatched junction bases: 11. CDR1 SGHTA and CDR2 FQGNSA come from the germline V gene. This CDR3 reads CASSSMAGTVATNEKLFF. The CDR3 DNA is TGTGCCAGCAGCTCTATGGCGGGGACAGTGGCAACTAATGAAAAACTGTTTTTT.

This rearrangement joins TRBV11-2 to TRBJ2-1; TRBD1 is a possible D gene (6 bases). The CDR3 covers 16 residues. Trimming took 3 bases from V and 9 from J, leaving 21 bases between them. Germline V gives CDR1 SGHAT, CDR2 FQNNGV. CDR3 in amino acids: CASSFGGRGGRFEQFF. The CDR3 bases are TGTGCCAGCAGCTTCGGCGGCCGAGGGGGACGGTTTGAGCAGTTCTTC.

In DNA, the CDR3 is TGTGCCACCACAGTGCGCGAACTACGCGCCCACACCACCGGGGAGCTGTTTTTT. The encoded protein is CATTVRELRAHTTGELFF. The chain couples TRBV24-1 to TRBJ2-2; D is unresolved. The CDR3 length is 18 residues. The germline V and J ends were trimmed by 8 bases and 4 bases, with 25 bases remaining between them. Germline V gene data show CDR1 as KGHDR and CDR2 as SFDVKD.

The DNA for the CDR3 is TGTGCCAGCAGACATACACGAGGATCTACCTACGAGCAGTACTTC. Translation gives CASRHTRGSTYEQYF. The chain joins TRBV5-6 to TRBJ2-7; no firm D call. Trimming left V 5 bases short and J 2 bases short, with 17 bases between. This CDR3 contains 15 residues. Germline V gene lookup returns CDR1 SGHDT and CDR2 YYEEEE.

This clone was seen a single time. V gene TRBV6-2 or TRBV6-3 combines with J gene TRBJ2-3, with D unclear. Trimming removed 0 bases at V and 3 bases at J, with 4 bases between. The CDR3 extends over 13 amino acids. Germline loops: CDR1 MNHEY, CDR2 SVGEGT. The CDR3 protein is CASSYSETDTQYF. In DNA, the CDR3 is TGTGCCAGCAGTTACTCCGAAACAGATACGCAGTATTTT.

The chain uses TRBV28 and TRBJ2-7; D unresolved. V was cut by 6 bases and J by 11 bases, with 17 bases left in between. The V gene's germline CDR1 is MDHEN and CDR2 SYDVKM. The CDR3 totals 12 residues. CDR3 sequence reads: CASRRSDPIKYF. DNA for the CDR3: TGTGCCAGCAGGCGTTCAGACCCGATTAAGTACTTC.

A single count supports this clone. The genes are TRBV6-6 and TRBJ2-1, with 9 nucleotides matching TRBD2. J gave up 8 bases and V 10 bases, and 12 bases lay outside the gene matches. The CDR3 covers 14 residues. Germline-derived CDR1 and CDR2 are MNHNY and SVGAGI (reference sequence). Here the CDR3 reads CATIPAGGTDEQFF. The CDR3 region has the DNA TGTGCCACGATCCCAGCGGGGGGCACCGATGAGCAGTTCTTC.

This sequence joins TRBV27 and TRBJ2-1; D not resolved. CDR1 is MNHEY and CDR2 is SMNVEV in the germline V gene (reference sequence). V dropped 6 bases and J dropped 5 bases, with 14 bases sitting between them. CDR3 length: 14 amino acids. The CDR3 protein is CASREHEVDNEQFF. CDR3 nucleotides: TGTGCCAGCAGAGAGCATGAGGTTGACAATGAGCAGTTCTTC.

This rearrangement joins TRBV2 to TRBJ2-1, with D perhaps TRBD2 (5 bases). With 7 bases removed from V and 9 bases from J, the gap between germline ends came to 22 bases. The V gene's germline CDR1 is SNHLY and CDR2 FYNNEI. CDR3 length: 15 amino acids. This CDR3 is CASTATLSASLEQFF. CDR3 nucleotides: TGTGCCAGCACAGCTACTCTCTCGGCTAGCCTTGAGCAGTTCTTC.